This T cell receptor beta chain is drawn from a study of shared clonotypes between healthy human individuals. Findings and limits, study-wide: Incomplete sequencing of sorted subsets was indicated by rarefaction despite large depth.

The germline V gene has CDR1 MDHEN and CDR2 SYDVKM. This CDR3 has 15 amino acids. The V gene end was trimmed by 6 bases and the J gene end by 2 bases; junction bases not matched to a gene: 7. Libraries were prepared by immunoSEQ multiplex PCR; TCRdb keeps only in-frame clonotypes and omits some of them. Here the sample spans almost 750,000 clones, about two thirds being singletons. Note on this clone: Its antigen remains unidentified.

This chain connects TRBV28 to TRBJ1-5; 7 bases are a match to TRBD1. The sequence derives from a woman in her twenties or thirties in good health. Material: memory CD4+ T cells sorted from blood. Subset denoted: CD45RA-negative fraction. CDR3 protein: CASRAYGQGNQPQHF. CDR3 nucleotides: TGTGCCAGCAGGGCTTATGGACAGGGCAATCAGCCCCAGCATTTT.